A single T cell receptor beta chain is shown here with its context. The record originates from a study of blood T cells in healthy people across ages. The CDR3 loop spans 16 amino acids. Per germline, CDR1 SGHTA and CDR2 FQGNSA. The V gene lost 1 base and the J gene lost 1 base, with 13 bases spanning the gap. Alongside a J-beta primer mix, a sample-barcoded 5' primer served in a second PCR lasting about 7 to 11 cycles. TCRdb ran MiXCR on the 5' RACE reads and lists one entry per CDR3 protein. Altogether fewer than 2 million distinct CDR3 sequences are present, about 39% being singletons, with the ten largest covering 23%.

The chain employs TRBV7-2 and TRBJ2-5; D tentatively reads TRBD1 or TRBD2 (5 bases each). This TCR was recovered from a human donor in good health. Sequencing used blood. The CDR3 here is CASSLGPGRGQETQYF. The CDR3, as DNA: TGTGCCAGCAGCTTAGGGCCAGGGAGAGGCCAAGAGACCCAGTACTTC.